The rows below give T cell receptor beta chains drawn from one sample of a study of cytomegalovirus exposure and HLA in healthy donors. Generated by immunoSEQ multiplex PCR, the TCRdb table keeps only in-frame clones and is missing some. The sample has over 75,000 clones; about 74% are singletons. The specimen sequenced was PBMCs. Receptor source: a man aged 60-69 years in good health and CMV-seropositive. Each CDR3 is given with its conserved first and last residue. The order of the fields is J gene, D gene, clone size, V gene, CDR3 protein, CDR3 DNA. The D gene is left open where the match is weak. Size values are once, few and many counts, or a class for expanded clones, and some rows have none.

TRBJ2-7,.,.,TRBV9,CASSVEWGRHEQYF,TGTGCCAGCAGCGTAGAATGGGGGCGGCACGAGCAGTACTTC
TRBJ2-7,TRBD2,.,TRBV6-5,CASSYWGGQYF,TGTGCCAGCAGTTATTGGGGGGGGCAGTACTTC
TRBJ2-2,TRBD2,.,TRBV7-3,CTSSLGPSGGYTGELFF,TGTACCAGCAGCTTAGGGCCTAGCGGGGGTTACACCGGGGAGCTGTTTTTT
TRBJ2-7,TRBD1,few,TRBV6-5,CASSYSTGLSYEQYF,TGTGCCAGCAGCTATTCGACAGGGTTATCCTACGAGCAGTACTTC
TRBJ2-5,TRBD2,.,TRBV7-2,CASSLELAGGRRTQYF,TGTGCCAGCAGCTTAGAACTAGCGGGGGGAAGAAGAACCCAGTACTTC
TRBJ2-5,.,.,TRBV5-1,CASSLVGQPNQETQYF,TGCGCCAGCAGCTTGGTAGGACAGCCTAACCAAGAGACCCAGTACTTC
TRBJ1-5,.,.,TRBV4-1,CASSASGDPIPNQPQHF,TGCGCCAGCAGCGCCTCAGGGGACCCAATCCCCAATCAGCCCCAGCATTTT
TRBJ1-6,TRBD1,.,TRBV28,CASSRDRVGSPLHF,TGTGCCAGCAGCCGCGACAGGGTGGGCTCACCCCTCCACTTT
TRBJ2-7,.,.,TRBV28,CASRPGSVSYEQYF,TGTGCCAGCAGACCCGGGTCCGTCTCCTACGAGCAGTACTTC
TRBJ1-4,.,few,TRBV9,CASSSLQGGAREKLFF,TGTGCCAGCAGCTCCCTCCAGGGAGGGGCGAGAGAAAAACTGTTTTTT
TRBJ1-5,.,.,TRBV12-5,CASGPGQTYQPQHF,TGTGCTAGTGGACCCGGACAGACTTATCAGCCCCAGCATTTT
TRBJ1-1,.,.,TRBV13,CASSVGHQGGTEAFF,TGTGCCAGCAGCGTAGGCCACCAGGGCGGCACTGAAGCTTTCTTT
TRBJ2-3,.,.,TRBV6-6,CASLPNSLADTQYF,TGTGCCAGCCTACCCAATAGTCTAGCTGATACGCAGTATTTT
TRBJ2-5,.,.,TRBV6-5,CASSQILDHQETQYF,TGTGCCAGCAGTCAGATACTAGACCACCAAGAGACCCAGTACTTC
TRBJ2-5,TRBD1,.,TRBV7-6,CASSLWDRSQETQYF,TGTGCCAGCAGCTTATGGGACAGGAGCCAAGAGACCCAGTACTTC
TRBJ2-7,TRBD1,.,TRBV9,CASTTGQGTYEQYF,TGTGCCAGCACGACGGGACAGGGAACGTACGAGCAGTACTTC
TRBJ2-7,TRBD1,.,TRBV6-1,CASTDRGRDEQYF,TGTGCCAGCACGGACAGGGGGAGGGACGAGCAGTACTTC
TRBJ2-5,TRBD1,.,TRBV6-1,CASSRDREETQYF,TGTGCCAGCAGTCGGGACAGGGAAGAGACCCAGTACTTC
TRBJ2-1,TRBD1,.,TRBV27,CASSPSRTGSAYNEQFF,TGTGCCAGCAGTCCCTCTAGGACAGGATCAGCCTACAATGAGCAGTTCTTC
TRBJ2-7,TRBD2,.,TRBV19,CASSIESGVYEQYF,TGTGCCAGTAGTATAGAGAGCGGGGTATACGAGCAGTACTTC
TRBJ2-1,.,.,TRBV9,CASNVRVLGNEQFF,TGTGCCAGCAACGTCAGGGTATTGGGCAATGAGCAGTTCTTC
TRBJ2-7,.,.,TRBV6-5,CASRGTGFYEQYF,TGTGCCAGCAGGGGCACAGGGTTCTACGAGCAGTACTTC
TRBJ1-6,.,.,TRBV4-3,CASSQAGGRNSPLHF,TGCGCCAGCAGCCAAGCCGGCGGAAGGAATTCACCCCTCCACTTT
TRBJ2-3,TRBD1,.,TRBV15,CATSSLLTGDVTDTQYF,TGTGCCACCAGCTCCCTCTTGACAGGGGATGTAACAGATACGCAGTATTTT
TRBJ2-5,.,.,TRBV4-1,CASSQDLRGWEQYF,TGCGCCAGCAGCCAAGATCTTCGAGGGTGGGAGCAGTACTTC
TRBJ1-4,TRBD1,.,TRBV19,CASSNRGSTNEKLFF,TGTGCCAGTAGTAACAGGGGGTCGACTAATGAAAAACTGTTTTTT
TRBJ2-1,.,once,TRBV19,CASSRRHGYNEQFF,TGTGCCAGTAGTAGACGGCACGGGTACAATGAGCAGTTCTTC
TRBJ2-2,TRBD1,.,TRBV14,CASSRTGKPGELFF,TGTGCCAGCAGCCGGACAGGGAAGCCCGGGGAGCTGTTTTTT
TRBJ2-6,.,.,TRBV6-1,CARADSGANVLTF,TGTGCCAGGGCGGACTCTGGGGCCAACGTCCTGACTTTC